The clone carrying this T cell receptor beta chain was counted a single time. The source of the sample is a study of cytomegalovirus exposure and HLA in healthy donors. Germline V CDR1 and CDR2: SQVTM, ANQGSEA. The V and J ends lost 6 bases and 0 bases respectively, with 14 bases between them. This CDR3 contains 14 residues. A multiplex PCR was run with 60 Vbeta primers and 13 Jbeta primers. The table came from immunoSEQ multiplex PCR; TCRdb's copy has only in-frame clones and leaves some out. The sample shows roughly 100,000 clones, approximately 66% of them seen only once. This TCR was sampled from a woman in her forties or fifties in good health and CMV-seronegative. The chain is built from TRBV29-1 and TRBJ2-5; D uncertain. The sequencing input was PBMCs. This CDR3 is CSVSERPDQETQYF. CDR3 nucleotide sequence: TGCAGCGTCTCAGAGCGTCCCGACCAAGAGACCCAGTACTTC.